One sample yielded the 27 T cell receptor beta chains listed below, sequenced in a study of PD-1 blockade in classical Hodgkin lymphoma. Time point given: cycle 4 day 1 (C4D1), after 5 to 7 weeks of nivolumab. With no exception, relapse followed autologous stem cell transplantation in all patients, and brentuximab vedotin exposure varied. Libraries were prepared by immunoSEQ multiplex PCR; TCRdb keeps only in-frame clonotypes and omits some of them. The table lists more than 85,000 clones, over 85% of them singletons. Sequenced material: peripheral blood mononuclear cells (PBMCs), taken before the fourth cycle of nivolumab. The source is a human donor with classical Hodgkin lymphoma.

The chain joins TRBV7-9 to TRBJ1-4, with D hard to call. The germline V and J ends were trimmed by 1 base and 4 bases, with 7 bases remaining between them. Per the germline V gene, CDR1 is SEHNR and CDR2 is FQNEAQ (reference sequence). This CDR3 is built from 14 residues. The CDR3 reads CASSLGGYNEKLFF. DNA of the CDR3: TGTGCCAGCAGCTTAGGGGGATATAATGAAAAACTGTTTTTT.

This chain connects TRBV7-2 to TRBJ2-7, with D tentatively TRBD1 (5 bases). CDR3 size: 13 residues. Germline CDR1 reads SGHTA; CDR2 reads FQGNSA. V was shortened by 1 base and J by 2 bases, with 6 bases between the two germline ends. The CDR3 sequence is CASSLGGTYEQYF. The CDR3 coding sequence is TGTGCCAGCAGCTTAGGGGGCACCTACGAGCAGTACTTC.

V and J are TRBV25-1 and TRBJ1-1; D not resolved. Trimming took 1 base from V and 0 from J, leaving 9 bases between them. Germline CDR1 MGHDK, CDR2 SYGVNS. The CDR3 totals 15 residues. Here the CDR3 DNA reads TGTGCCAGCAGTGAATTAGAATCTATGAACACTGAAGCTTTCTTT. Protein sequence: CASSELESMNTEAFF.

This chain joins TRBV11-2 and TRBJ2-2; TRBD2 aligns across 7 bases. This CDR3 has 15 residues. Unmatched junction bases numbered 7, after V lost 3 bases and J lost 6 bases. The germline V gene encodes CDR1 SGHAT and CDR2 FQNNGV. CDR3 bases: TGTGCCAGCAGCTTGAGCGGGACGATAGCCGGGGAGCTGTTTTTT. Residues: CASSLSGTIAGELFF.

The chain links TRBV25-1 to TRBJ1-1; TRBD1 agrees at 7 bases. V gave up 4 bases and J gave up 4 bases; unmatched junction bases: 6. This CDR3 is built from 14 residues. Germline values: CDR1 MGHDK, CDR2 SYGVNS. DNA for the CDR3: TGTGCCAGCAGTGGGGTCAGGGGGATCACTGAAGCTTTCTTT. As protein: CASSGVRGITEAFF.

This chain uses TRBV6-6 with TRBJ2-2; no reliable D call. Germline V lookup: CDR1 MNHNY, CDR2 SVGAGI (reference sequence). There are 16 residues in the CDR3. The germline V and J ends were trimmed by 0 bases and 2 bases, with 10 bases remaining between them. This chain's CDR3 is CASSYSRRINTGELFF. In DNA, the CDR3 is TGTGCCAGCAGTTACTCTCGCAGGATAAACACCGGGGAGCTGTTTTTT.

J is TRBJ2-1 and V is TRBV28; possibly TRBD2 for D (6 bases). CDR1 MDHEN and CDR2 SYDVKM come from the germline V gene. The CDR3 runs 14 residues. V was trimmed by 7 bases and J by 0 bases, leaving 10 bases between them. CDR3 amino acids: CASNNGGSYNEQFF. Here the CDR3 DNA reads TGTGCCAGCAATAACGGGGGCTCCTACAATGAGCAGTTCTTC.

V gene TRBV27 combines with J gene TRBJ2-1; 13 bases map to TRBD2. This CDR3 has 17 residues. The V segment lost 4 bases and the J segment 4 bases; nucleotides outside the gene matches: 7. Germline V lookup: CDR1 MNHEY, CDR2 SMNVEV (reference sequence). CDR3 nucleotide sequence: TGTGCCAGCAGTTCCCCGGGACTAGCGGGGATTTACAATGAGCAGTTCTTC. This sequence encodes CASSSPGLAGIYNEQFF.

The chain is built from TRBV7-9 and TRBJ2-1; 9 bases are shared with TRBD2. The length of the CDR3 is 15 residues. The trim removed 5 bases at V and 7 bases at J, leaving 9 bases unmatched. CDR1 and CDR2 from the germline V gene are SEHNR and FQNEAQ (reference sequence). The CDR3 sequence is CASSRSGSMGNEQFF. For the CDR3, the DNA is TGTGCCAGCAGCCGTAGCGGGAGCATGGGAAATGAGCAGTTCTTC.

The chain couples TRBV28 to TRBJ1-1, with 7 bases lining up with TRBD1. The J segment lost 6 bases and the V segment lost 5 bases, leaving 9 bases of the junction unmatched. The CDR3 spans 14 residues. The germline V gene has CDR1 MDHEN and CDR2 SYDVKM. CDR3 DNA sequence: TGTGCCAGCAGTCTTCTGACAGGGAGGGCTGAAGCTTTCTTT. It specifies CASSLLTGRAEAFF.

This clone was seen a single time. The rearrangement joins TRBV5-6 to TRBJ1-3; D is ambiguous. This CDR3 region has 17 residues. Germline CDR1 SGHDT, CDR2 YYEEEE. V was trimmed by 1 base and J by 4 bases, leaving 18 bases between them. CDR3 residues: CASSLKSPGAAGNTIYF. The CDR3 DNA reads TGTGCCAGCAGCTTGAAATCGCCCGGTGCAGCCGGAAACACCATATATTTT.

J is TRBJ2-5 and V is TRBV4-1, with 7 bases lining up with TRBD2. CDR1 MGHRA and CDR2 YSYEKL come from the germline V gene. Trimming cost V 2 bases and J 2 bases; bases outside gene matches: 2. The CDR3 sequence is 14 residues long. The CDR3 region is CASSQPGRQETQYF. The CDR3 region has the DNA TGCGCCAGCAGCCAACCCGGGAGGCAAGAGACCCAGTACTTC.

This sequence joins TRBV11-3 and TRBJ2-7; 9 nucleotides match TRBD1. The CDR3 loop spans 15 amino acids. J gave up 2 bases and V 5 bases, and 7 bases lay outside the gene matches. The germline V gene has CDR1 SGHNT and CDR2 YENEEA. The CDR3 sequence: CASSEGQGMAYEQYF. The DNA of the CDR3 is TGTGCCAGCAGCGAAGGACAGGGGATGGCCTACGAGCAGTACTTC.

This sequence joins TRBV6-1 and TRBJ1-5, with TRBD1 matching 8 bases. V lost 5 bases to trimming and J lost 1 base; unmatched junction nucleotides: 4. Germline-derived CDR1 and CDR2 are MNHNS and SASEGT. The length of the CDR3 is 15 residues. Here the CDR3 reads CASSHDRGSNQPQHF. DNA of the CDR3: TGTGCCAGCAGTCACGACAGGGGAAGCAATCAGCCCCAGCATTTT.

The chain has TRBV5-1 and TRBJ2-7; TRBD1 aligns across 10 bases. The J segment lost 6 bases and the V segment lost 4 bases, leaving 13 bases of the junction unmatched. Germline assignment: CDR1 SGHRS and CDR2 YFSETQ. This CDR3 has 16 amino acids. CDR3 nucleotide sequence: TGCGCCAGCAGCCCCAGAGTGCGGGACAGGGGTTTCGAGCAGTACTTC. This translates into CASSPRVRDRGFEQYF.

The genes are TRBV29-1 and TRBJ2-1, with a tentative D call TRBD2 (5 bases). Looked up from germline, CDR1 is SQVTM and CDR2 is ANQGSEA. Trimming pared 1 base from V and 2 bases from J, leaving 9 bases between. The CDR3 has 14 amino acids. For the CDR3, the DNA is TGCAGCGTTGAAGGCGGGCCTACCTACAATGAGCAGTTCTTC. The encoded protein is CSVEGGPTYNEQFF.

The chain links TRBV2 to TRBJ1-2, with D perhaps TRBD1 (6 bases). Germline V lookup: CDR1 SNHLY, CDR2 FYNNEI. V shed 2 bases and J shed 0 bases, with 10 bases lying between them. The CDR3 loop spans 15 amino acids. CDR3 DNA: TGTGCCAGCAGTGAAAGTGGGGGCGCTAACTATGGCTACACCTTC. Its protein product is CASSESGGANYGYTF.

This clone was seen only a few times. V gene TRBV19 combines with J gene TRBJ2-5; 10 bases are a match to TRBD2. With 7 bases clipped from V and 2 bases from J, the junction kept 4 bases outside the gene matches. Per germline, CDR1 LNHDA and CDR2 SQIVND (reference sequence). The CDR3 covers 14 residues. The CDR3 coding sequence is TGTGCCAGTACTAGCGGGAGTCAACAAGAGACCCAGTACTTC. This encodes CASTSGSQQETQYF. The full variable domain, its missing parts supplied by reference TRBV19 and TRBJ2-5, is DGGITQSPKYLFRKEGQNVTLSCEQNLNHDAMYWYRQDPGQGLRLIYYSQIVNDFQKGDIAEGYSVSREKKESFPLTVTSAQKNPTAFYLCASTSGSQQETQYFGPGTRLLVL.

The V call is TRBV30, the J call TRBJ2-1; possible D gene TRBD2, 6 bases. V gave up 3 bases and J gave up 6 bases, with 15 bases separating them. This CDR3 has 14 residues. In germline, CDR1 is GTSNPN, CDR2 SVGIG (reference sequence). The CDR3: CAWRARRALNEQFF. CDR3 sequence (DNA): TGTGCCTGGAGGGCCAGGAGGGCCCTCAATGAGCAGTTCTTC. Complete variable domain (other parts from reference TRBV30 and TRBJ2-1): SQTIHQWPATLVQPVGSPLSLECTVEGTSNPNLYWYRQAAGRGLQLLFYSVGIGQISSEVPQNLSASRPQDRQFILSSKKLLLSDSGFYLCAWRARRALNEQFFGPGTRLTVL.

This clone was counted only a few times. The V gene is TRBV6-1, the J gene TRBJ2-7, with TRBD1 identical over 7 bases. The CDR3 sequence is 13 residues long. Trimming at V came to 11 bases and at J to 1 base, leaving 8 bases not matched to a gene. CDR1 is MNHNS, CDR2 SASEGT, per germline. The CDR3 DNA follows: TGTGCCTCCAGGGGGTTATCGTCCTACGAGCAGTACTTC. Its protein is CASRGLSSYEQYF.

On this clone itself: Other DNA sequences in this specimen translate into the identical CDR3. The J gene is TRBJ1-1, the V gene TRBV5-6; D perhaps matches TRBD1 (6 bases). Trimming stripped 4 bases from V and 5 bases from J, with 15 bases between. CDR3 size: 14 residues. Germline V gene sequence: CDR1 SGHDT, CDR2 YYEEEE. The CDR3 region is CASSLGGRGTEAFF. CDR3 bases: TGTGCCAGCAGCCTAGGGGGGAGAGGTACTGAAGCTTTCTTT.

The chain recombines TRBV2 with TRBJ1-4; D unresolved. V was pared by 2 bases and J by 0 bases, with 7 bases between. The germline V gene has CDR1 SNHLY and CDR2 FYNNEI. This CDR3 is built from 15 residues. CDR3 loop: CASSERAATNEKLFF. CDR3 nucleotides: TGTGCCAGCAGTGAAAGGGCCGCAACTAATGAAAAACTGTTTTTT. The full variable domain, completed using reference TRBV2 and TRBJ1-4, is EPEVTQTPSHQVTQMGQEVILRCVPISNHLYFYWYRQILGQKVEFLVSFYNNEISEKSEIFDDQFSVERPDGSNFTLKIRSTKLEDSAMYFCASSERAATNEKLFFGSGTQLSVL.

This clone was recorded only once. CDR3 residues: CASSTWGGFAEAFF. CDR3 DNA sequence: TGTGCCAGCAGCACCTGGGGGGGGTTCGCTGAAGCTTTCTTT. This sequence joins TRBV7-8 and TRBJ1-1, with D possibly TRBD1 on 5 matching bases. Germline CDR1 and CDR2: SGHVS and FQNEAQ. CDR3 length: 14 residues. With 5 bases removed from V and 6 bases from J, the gap between germline ends came to 16 bases.

This rearrangement joins TRBV5-4 to TRBJ1-1; D is undetermined. The CDR3 length is 14 residues. Germline CDR1 and CDR2: SGHNT and YYREEE (reference sequence). Deletions cut 4 bases from V and 1 base from J, with 11 bases between. DNA of the CDR3: TGTGCCAGCAGCATCTCTGTGGGGAACACTGAAGCTTTCTTT. Translated: CASSISVGNTEAFF.

The chain employs TRBV5-1 and TRBJ2-7; 11 bases line up with TRBD2. V trimming: 5 bases; J trimming: 3 bases; junction bases outside the gene matches: 4. There are 14 residues in the CDR3. Per the germline V gene, CDR1 is SGHRS and CDR2 is YFSETQ. The CDR3 DNA reads as TGCGCCAGCAGAAGGACTAGCGGGTACTACGAGCAGTACTTC. Residues: CASRRTSGYYEQYF. Together with reference TRBV5-1 and TRBJ2-7, the CDR3 gives the full variable domain: KAGVTQTPRYLIKTRGQQVTLSCSPISGHRSVSWYQQTPGQGLQFLFEYFSETQRNKGNFPGRFSGRQFSNSRSEMNVSTLELGDSALYLCASRRTSGYYEQYFGPGTRLTVT.

This clone was seen only once. The V call is TRBV27, the J call TRBJ2-3, with 7 bases fitting TRBD1. CDR3 length equals 13 residues. Germline V CDR1 and CDR2: MNHEY, SMNVEV (reference sequence). V shed 5 bases, J shed 9 bases, and the junction held 8 bases outside the gene matches. CDR3 in amino acids: CASSPALGGTQYF. In DNA form, the CDR3 reads TGTGCCAGCAGTCCCGCCCTAGGGGGCACGCAGTATTTT.

This chain links TRBV19 with TRBJ2-1, with 8 nucleotides matching TRBD2. The CDR3 runs 17 residues. V shed 2 bases and J 9 bases; nucleotides not matched to a gene: 15. CDR1 LNHDA and CDR2 SQIVND come from the germline V gene (reference sequence). In nucleotides, the CDR3 is TGTGCCAGTAGTATAAGGGCAGATGGCGGGAGGAGGGGTGAGCAGTTCTTC. Translation gives CASSIRADGGRRGEQFF.